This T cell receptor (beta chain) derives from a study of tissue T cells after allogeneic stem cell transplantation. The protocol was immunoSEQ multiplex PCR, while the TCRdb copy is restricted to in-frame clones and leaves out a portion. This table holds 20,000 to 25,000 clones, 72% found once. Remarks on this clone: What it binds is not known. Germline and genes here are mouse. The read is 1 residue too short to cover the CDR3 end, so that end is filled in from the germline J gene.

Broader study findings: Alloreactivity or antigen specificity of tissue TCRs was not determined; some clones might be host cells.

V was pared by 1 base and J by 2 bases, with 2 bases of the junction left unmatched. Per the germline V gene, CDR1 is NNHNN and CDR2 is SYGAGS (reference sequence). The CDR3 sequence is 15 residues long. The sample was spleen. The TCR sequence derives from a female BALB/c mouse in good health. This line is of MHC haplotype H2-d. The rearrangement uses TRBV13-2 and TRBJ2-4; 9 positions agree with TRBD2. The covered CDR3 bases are TGTGCCAGCGGTGATTCTGGGGGGGTTCAAAACACCTTGTAC. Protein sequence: CASGDSGGVQNTLY. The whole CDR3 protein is CASGDSGGVQNTLYF.